Detailed here is one T cell receptor beta chain. What it binds is not known. Alpha and beta constant region primers primed reverse transcription for blood and skin samples. Four PCR rounds used nested alpha and beta constant region primers plus the SP2 primer. TCRdb itself ran the 5' RACE reads through MiXCR, one entry per CDR3 protein. The sample consists of roughly 26,000 distinct CDR3 sequences, approximately 20% of them appearing once. Adult healthy volunteers gave 2.5 ml peripheral blood for whole-blood RNA. A UMI-containing oligonucleotide was joined by 3' ligation to the TCR cDNA template. Cells were not sorted; total RNA input targeted roughly 1 to 1,100 ng. Germline trimming cut 5 bases from V and 2 bases from J; bases unmatched to any gene: 5. The CDR3 is 15 residues long. The germline V gene has CDR1 MNHEY and CDR2 SVGAGI. The sample belongs to a study of naive and memory T cell subsets. Findings and caveats of the study: TCR transcript changes with activation or differentiation may affect this RNA method.

The sequence was collected from a female donor in good health. The chain uses TRBV6-5 and TRBJ2-3; 9 bases are shared with TRBD2. This chain's CDR3 is CASSLLAGYTDTQYF. The CDR3 DNA follows: TGTGCCAGCAGTCTCCTAGCGGGGTACACAGATACGCAGTATTTT.